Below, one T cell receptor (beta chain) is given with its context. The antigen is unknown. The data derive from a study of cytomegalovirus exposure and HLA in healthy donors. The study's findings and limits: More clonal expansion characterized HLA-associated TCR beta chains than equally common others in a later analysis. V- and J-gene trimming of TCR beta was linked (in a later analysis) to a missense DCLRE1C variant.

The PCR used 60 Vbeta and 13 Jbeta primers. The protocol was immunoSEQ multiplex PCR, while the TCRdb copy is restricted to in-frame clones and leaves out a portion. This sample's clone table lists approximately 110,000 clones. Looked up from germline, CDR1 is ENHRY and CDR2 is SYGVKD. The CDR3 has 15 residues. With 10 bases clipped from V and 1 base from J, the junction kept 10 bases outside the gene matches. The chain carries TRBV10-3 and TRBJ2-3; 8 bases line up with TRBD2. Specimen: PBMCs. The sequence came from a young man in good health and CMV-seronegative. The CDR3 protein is CANAFGGAGTDTQYF. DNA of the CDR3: TGTGCCAACGCTTTCGGGGGGGCGGGCACAGATACGCAGTATTTT.